The 31 T cell receptor beta chains listed next were all sequenced from one sample in a study of T-cell memory formation after mild COVID-19. TCRdb reprocessed the 5' RACE reads with MiXCR, giving one entry per CDR3 protein. The sample shows a few hundred thousand distinct CDR3 sequences, 20% to 30% of them seen only once. The material sequenced was PBMCs or a T cell subset sorted from them (not recorded which). These receptors all come from an adult woman who had mild COVID-19 (a few samples of this study predate the infection). Cell type and time point are not known.

The rearrangement uses TRBV12-3 or TRBV12-4 and TRBJ2-3; tentative D call: TRBD2 (6 bases). V lost 1 base and J 3 bases, leaving 17 bases between the germline ends. The CDR3 sequence is 17 residues long. The CDR3 loop is CASSLGPPGGGTDTQYF. CDR3 DNA: TGTGCCAGCAGTTTAGGCCCACCCGGTGGGGGGACAGATACGCAGTATTTT.

This clonotype was seen more than once but under ten times. V gene TRBV2 combines with J gene TRBJ2-1; D unresolved. The CDR3 is made up of 11 amino acids. Germline V CDR1 and CDR2: SNHLY, FYNNEI. Trimming removed 3 bases at V and 11 bases at J, with 8 bases between. The CDR3 nucleotides read TGTGCCAGCAGTGAGGTGGTGAAGCAGTTCTTC. Its translation: CASSEVVKQFF.

The gene calls are TRBV30 and TRBJ2-7; 7 bases agree with TRBD2. CDR1 is GTSNPN and CDR2 is SVGIG in the germline V gene (reference sequence). The CDR3 is 14 amino acids. Trimming removed 2 bases from V and 0 bases from J; junction bases left unmatched: 4. The CDR3: CAWSRRGSSYEQYF. Written as DNA, the CDR3 is TGTGCCTGGAGTCGGCGCGGGAGCTCCTACGAGCAGTACTTC.

The chain carries TRBV7-9 and TRBJ2-7; TRBD2 aligns across 7 bases. The trim removed 2 bases at V and 3 bases at J, leaving 7 bases unmatched. This CDR3 has 15 residues. Germline V gene data show CDR1 as SEHNR and CDR2 as FQNEAQ (reference sequence). CDR3 nucleotides: TGTGCCAGCAGCTTATCCGGGCTAGCGGTCTACGAGCAGTACTTC. Residues: CASSLSGLAVYEQYF.

This clonotype was detected a few times. This chain links TRBV27 with TRBJ2-7, with 10 bases that match TRBD2. CDR3 length: 18 amino acids. Unmatched junction bases numbered 11, after V lost 0 bases and J lost 3 bases. Germline lookup yields CDR1 MNHEY and CDR2 SMNVEV (reference sequence). The CDR3 bases are TGTGCCAGCAGTTTATCGTTACTAGCGGGACCTCCTGGCTACGAGCAGTACTTC. Translating gives CASSLSLLAGPPGYEQYF.

The genes are TRBV5-1 and TRBJ1-2; D not certain. Germline V gene data show CDR1 as SGHRS and CDR2 as YFSETQ. V was shortened by 0 bases and J by 3 bases, with 9 bases between the two germline ends. This CDR3 is 14 amino acids long. The DNA for the CDR3 is TGCGCCAGCAGCTTGGATGCGGGGTACTATGGCTACACCTTC. Residues: CASSLDAGYYGYTF.

The rearrangement uses TRBV12-3 or TRBV12-4 and TRBJ2-1, with D unresolved. Trimming left V 3 bases short and J 3 bases short, with 12 bases between. The CDR3 extends over 15 amino acids. The CDR3 sequence is CASSFPGRLYNEQFF. The CDR3 DNA reads as TGTGCCAGCAGTTTCCCCGGGCGACTCTACAATGAGCAGTTCTTC.

The genes are TRBV11-2 and TRBJ1-6; D is uncertain. Trimming removed 3 bases from V and 2 bases from J, with 8 bases in between. The CDR3 consists of 15 residues. Germline CDR1 is SGHAT and CDR2 is FQNNGV. The chain's CDR3 is CASSLGSTYNSPLHF. CDR3 nucleotides: TGTGCCAGCAGCTTGGGGAGTACCTATAATTCACCCCTCCACTTT. Using reference TRBV11-2 and TRBJ1-6 for the parts outside the CDR3, the full variable domain is EAGVAQSPRYKIIEKRQSVAFWCNPISGHATLYWYQQILGQGPKLLIQFQNNGVVDDSQLPKDRFSAERLKGVDSTLKIQPAKLEDSAVYLCASSLGSTYNSPLHFGNGTRLTVT.

This clonotype was recorded a few times. The CDR3 sequence: CASSLVLAGGRDTQYF. CDR3 nucleotides: TGTGCCAGCAGCTTAGTGCTAGCGGGGGGGAGAGATACGCAGTATTTT. The chain uses TRBV7-6 and TRBJ2-3; 12 bases fit TRBD2. This CDR3 is 16 amino acids long. Germline V gives CDR1 SGHVS, CDR2 FNYEAQ. V dropped 1 base and J dropped 5; count of bases not matched to a gene: 4.

For the CDR3, the DNA is TGTGCCAGCTCACCACTTTACCGGGAGAATGGAGTTGACAAAAACATTCAGTACTTC. Translating gives CASSPLYRENGVDKNIQYF. The V call is TRBV18, the J call TRBJ2-4; TRBD2 is a possible D gene (6 bases). The CDR3 consists of 19 residues. Germline loops: CDR1 KGHSH, CDR2 LQKENI. V was clipped by 1 base and J by 3 bases, with 22 bases between them.

This clonotype was found many times. The chain couples TRBV7-6 to TRBJ2-3; D uncertain. Germline CDR1 and CDR2: SGHVS and FNYEAQ. This CDR3 has 16 residues. Trimming removed 3 bases from V and 2 bases from J, with 15 bases in between. The CDR3 is CASSFTDSQPTDTQYF. The CDR3 bases are TGTGCCAGCAGCTTTACCGACTCACAACCCACAGATACGCAGTATTTT.

As DNA, the CDR3 is TGTGCCGCAACAGAGAACCGCAATCAGCCCCAGCATTTT. Its protein is CAATENRNQPQHF. The V and J genes are TRBV15 and TRBJ1-5; D call uncertain. V was trimmed by 11 bases and J by 2 bases, leaving 13 bases between them. The CDR3 extends over 13 amino acids. Germline loops: CDR1 LNHNV, CDR2 YYDKDF (reference sequence). Combining the CDR3 with reference TRBV15 and TRBJ1-5 gives the whole variable domain DAMVIQNPRYQVTQFGKPVTLSCSQTLNHNVMYWYQQKSSQAPKLLFHYYDKDFNNEADTPDNFQSRRPNTSFCFLDIRSPGLGDTAMYLCAATENRNQPQHFGDGTRLSIL.

The chain carries TRBV20-1 and TRBJ1-4, with D uncertain. The V end lost 6 bases, the J end lost 7 bases, and 18 bases lay between the germline ends. The CDR3 has 14 amino acids. Germline CDR1 reads DFQATT; CDR2 reads SNEGSKA (reference sequence). CDR3 bases: TGCAGTGCCGTCCCCGCCCGCCAAGGTGAAAAACTGTTTTTT. Translated: CSAVPARQGEKLFF.

The V call is TRBV12-3 or TRBV12-4, the J call TRBJ2-3; D is perhaps TRBD2 (7 bases). This CDR3 is 16 amino acids long. V was trimmed by 5 bases and J by 2 bases, leaving 17 bases between them. CDR3 loop: CASSPGGERFTDTQYF. The CDR3 nucleotides read TGTGCCAGCAGTCCGGGGGGCGAACGTTTCACAGATACGCAGTATTTT.

This chain links TRBV2 with TRBJ2-7; 10 bases match TRBD1. V lost 3 bases to trimming and J lost 9 bases; unmatched junction nucleotides: 11. This CDR3 region has 15 residues. Germline assignment: CDR1 SNHLY and CDR2 FYNNEI. The CDR3 DNA follows: TGTGCCAGCAGTGACGGGACAGGGGACAATACGAGGCAGTACTTC. Protein product: CASSDGTGDNTRQYF.

This chain connects TRBV12-3 or TRBV12-4 to TRBJ2-2; TRBD1 matches 9 bases. With V trimmed by 6 bases and J by 7 bases, 9 bases remained unmatched. This CDR3 comprises 15 residues. The CDR3 bases are TGTGCCAGCAGGTCGGGACAGGGCGGGAGCGGGGAGCTGTTTTTT. Amino acid sequence: CASRSGQGGSGELFF.

This chain links TRBV7-9 with TRBJ2-7; maybe TRBD1 (6 bases). The CDR3 totals 15 residues. The V and J ends lost 4 bases and 3 bases respectively, with 16 bases between them. The V gene's germline CDR1 is SEHNR and CDR2 FQNEAQ (reference sequence). The CDR3 loop is CASSSFSARGYEQYF. The CDR3 bases are TGTGCCAGCAGCTCTTTTAGCGCCAGGGGCTACGAGCAGTACTTC.

V is TRBV2 and J is TRBJ2-2; D perhaps matches TRBD2 (5 bases). Germline V gene data show CDR1 as SNHLY and CDR2 as FYNNEI. Trimming took off 2 bases at V and 7 bases at J, with 8 bases between the two ends. This CDR3 spans 13 amino acids. CDR3 DNA sequence: TGTGCCAGCAGTGAAACTAGTATCGGGGAGCTGTTTTTT. Protein: CASSETSIGELFF.

The chain joins TRBV5-1 to TRBJ2-1, with 8 bases fitting TRBD2. J lost 0 bases, V lost 4 bases, and 6 bases had no gene match. The germline CDR1 and CDR2 sequences are SGHRS and YFSETQ. The CDR3 length is 16 residues. CDR3 amino acids: CASSTLAGSSYNEQFF. For the CDR3, the DNA is TGCGCCAGCAGCACATTAGCGGGAAGCTCCTACAATGAGCAGTTCTTC.

This clonotype occurred a few times. The genes are TRBV11-2 and TRBJ2-1, with a possible D match to TRBD2 (6 bases). The germline V gene has CDR1 SGHAT and CDR2 FQNNGV. V lost 5 bases and J 0 bases, leaving 17 bases between the germline ends. This CDR3 is built from 17 residues. The CDR3 reads CASSPITGLSSYNEQFF. CDR3 DNA: TGTGCCAGCAGCCCAATCACGGGACTGTCCTCCTACAATGAGCAGTTCTTC.

Comment on this clonotype: A read error may explain this, as a much larger clone is one base away. This chain uses TRBV7-2 with TRBJ2-3, with 8 bases aligning to TRBD2. The CDR3 runs 17 residues. Germline loops: CDR1 SGHTA, CDR2 FQGNSA. The trim removed 5 bases at V and 2 bases at J, leaving 12 bases unmatched. The CDR3: CASSRGLEGAATDTQYF. CDR3 sequence (DNA): TGTGCCAGCAGCAGGGGACTAGAGGGAGCCGCCACAGATACGCAGTATTTT. Combining the CDR3 with reference TRBV7-2 and TRBJ2-3 gives the whole variable domain GAGVSQSPSNKVTEKGKDVELRCDPISGHTALYWYRQSLGQGLEFLIYFQGNSAPDKSGLPSDRFSAERTGGSVSTLTIQRTQQEDSAVYLCASSRGLEGAATDTQYFGPGTRLTVL.

V usage is TRBV4-3 and J usage is TRBJ1-2, with a tentative D call TRBD1 (5 bases). V was pared by 0 bases and J by 3 bases, with 14 bases between. There are 16 residues in the CDR3. The germline gives CDR1 LGHNA, CDR2 YSLEER. In DNA form, the CDR3 reads TGCGCCAGCAGCCAAGATTTTGGCAGGGCCTACTATGGCTACACCTTC. Translating gives CASSQDFGRAYYGYTF.

This chain joins TRBV7-9 and TRBJ2-5; 7 positions match TRBD1. The CDR3 sequence is 17 residues long. Losses at the gene ends were 3 bases for V and 0 bases for J; bases not matched to a gene: 10. The V gene's germline CDR1 is SEHNR and CDR2 FQNEAQ (reference sequence). As DNA, the CDR3 is TGTGCCAGCAGCTTTGCGACAGGGAATAGGGACCAAGAGACCCAGTACTTC. It is translated as CASSFATGNRDQETQYF.

The V call is TRBV24-1, the J call TRBJ2-3; D is possibly TRBD2 (5 bases). In germline, CDR1 is KGHDR, CDR2 SFDVKD. The CDR3 extends over 14 amino acids. V lost 2 bases and J 4 bases, leaving 9 bases between the germline ends. The CDR3 region is CATSDSIAPDTQYF. The DNA for the CDR3 is TGTGCCACCAGTGATTCGATAGCGCCAGATACGCAGTATTTT.

The CDR3 sequence: CASSLGGYYTEAFF. CDR3 in DNA: TGTGCCAGCAGCTTAGGTGGATATTATACTGAAGCTTTCTTT. J is TRBJ1-1 and V is TRBV13; D uncertain. The V gene lost 0 bases and the J gene lost 5 bases, with 10 bases spanning the gap. The CDR3 has 14 residues. CDR1 PRHDT and CDR2 FYEKMQ come from the germline V gene (reference sequence).

The gene calls are TRBV19 and TRBJ1-5, with TRBD1 identical over 8 bases. V shed 4 bases and J 7 bases; nucleotides not matched to a gene: 12. Germline CDR1 LNHDA, CDR2 SQIVND (reference sequence). This CDR3 has 16 residues. The CDR3 DNA reads TGTGCCAGTAGTAAACAAGGACAGGGAGCCGGGCAGCCCCAGCATTTT. This encodes CASSKQGQGAGQPQHF.

This clonotype occurred a few times. This rearrangement joins TRBV5-1 to TRBJ2-3, with 9 bases identical to TRBD1. CDR3 length equals 15 residues. The trim removed 4 bases at V and 2 bases at J, leaving 5 bases unmatched. Germline V gene lookup returns CDR1 SGHRS and CDR2 YFSETQ. CDR3 DNA sequence: TGCGCCAGCAGCACTACAGGGGGCCACACAGATACGCAGTATTTT. Its protein is CASSTTGGHTDTQYF.

This clonotype was counted many times. J is TRBJ2-7 and V is TRBV5-1; 10 nucleotides line up with TRBD2. Trimming cost V 2 bases and J 0 bases; bases outside gene matches: 8. Germline CDR1 reads SGHRS; CDR2 reads YFSETQ. This CDR3 comprises 17 residues. CDR3 amino acids: CASSLGGLAESSYEQYF. The DNA of the CDR3 is TGCGCCAGCAGCTTAGGTGGACTAGCGGAAAGCTCCTACGAGCAGTACTTC.

This clonotype was seen once. The rearrangement links TRBV12-3 or TRBV12-4 to TRBJ1-5, with D unclear. Trimming pared 6 bases from V and 0 bases from J, leaving 15 bases between. The CDR3 is made up of 16 amino acids. The CDR3 DNA follows: TGTGCCAGCAGGCCGATGGGAGGGAATAGCAATCAGCCCCAGCATTTT. Its protein product is CASRPMGGNSNQPQHF.

This clonotype was detected ten times or more. This chain uses TRBV20-1 with TRBJ2-2; weak D call: TRBD2 (5 bases). CDR1 and CDR2 from the germline V gene are DFQATT and SNEGSKA (reference sequence). The CDR3 is made up of 14 amino acids. With 0 bases removed from V and 4 bases from J, the gap between germline ends came to 9 bases. CDR3 coding DNA: TGCAGTGCTAGAGAGCCGGGAACCACCGGGGAGCTGTTTTTT. It translates to CSAREPGTTGELFF.

J is TRBJ1-2 and V is TRBV29-1; possibly TRBD1 for D (5 bases). This CDR3 has 11 amino acids. Trimming shortened V by 1 base and J by 8 bases, and 8 bases separated the two germline ends. Germline CDR1 is SQVTM and CDR2 is ANQGSEA. CDR3 loop: CSVEGGRGYTF. As DNA, the CDR3 is TGCAGCGTTGAAGGGGGACGAGGCTACACCTTC.